The next 10 T cell receptor beta chains were all read from a single sample in a study of cytomegalovirus exposure and HLA in healthy donors. With 60 Vbeta and 13 Jbeta primers, the PCR was carried out. Data came from immunoSEQ multiplex PCR; TCRdb stores just in-frame clones and leaves some out. This table holds under 150,000 clones, approximately 9% found once. The sequencing sample was made of PBMCs. These receptors all come from a male donor in good health and CMV-seronegative.

The V call is TRBV7-9, the J call TRBJ1-2, with 7 bases matching TRBD1. With 1 base clipped from V and 5 bases from J, the junction kept 10 bases outside the gene matches. This CDR3 region has 16 residues. CDR1 and CDR2 (germline): SEHNR, FQNEAQ (reference sequence). CDR3 loop: CASSLGTGVPIYGYTF. DNA for the CDR3: TGTGCCAGCAGCTTAGGAACAGGGGTACCTATTTATGGCTACACCTTC. The full variable domain, rest sourced from reference TRBV7-9 and TRBJ1-2, is DTGVSQNPRHKITKRGQNVTFRCDPISEHNRLYWYRQTLGQGPEFLTYFQNEAQLEKSRLLSDRFSAERPKGSFSTLEIQRTEQGDSAMYLCASSLGTGVPIYGYTFGSGTRLTVV.

The rearrangement uses TRBV7-9 and TRBJ2-1; 11 positions match TRBD1. With V trimmed by 2 bases and J by 7 bases, 10 bases remained unmatched. CDR1 is SEHNR and CDR2 is FQNEAQ in the germline V gene (reference sequence). This CDR3 has 17 amino acids. CDR3 nucleotides: TGTGCCAGCAGCTTAAACCCCGGGACAGGGGGAGGTAATGAGCAGTTCTTC. Protein sequence: CASSLNPGTGGGNEQFF.

V is TRBV23-1 and J is TRBJ1-5; 8 nucleotides agree with TRBD1. TRBV23-1 is an ORF, with its function uncertain. The CDR3 covers 18 residues. V lost 0 bases, J lost 0 bases, and 7 bases stayed unmatched. The CDR3 loop reads CASSQSRLTGGSNQPQHF. As DNA, the CDR3 is TGCGCCAGCAGTCAATCGAGACTAACAGGGGGTAGCAATCAGCCCCAGCATTTT.

A few counts support this clone. V is TRBV25-1 and J is TRBJ1-1; weak D call: TRBD1 (6 bases). Trimming removed 2 bases at V and 11 bases at J, with 15 bases between. Per the germline V gene, CDR1 is MGHDK and CDR2 is SYGVNS. This CDR3 contains 13 residues. CDR3 sequence: CASSELQGLSAFF. CDR3 nucleotides: TGTGCCAGCAGTGAACTCCAGGGGTTGTCGGCTTTCTTT. The full variable domain, rest sourced from reference TRBV25-1 and TRBJ1-1, is EADIYQTPRYLVIGTGKKITLECSQTMGHDKMYWYQQDPGMELHLIHYSYGVNSTEKGDLSSESTVSRIRTEHFPLTLESARPSHTSQYLCASSELQGLSAFFGQGTRLTVV.

This clone was recorded a few times. J is TRBJ2-7 and V is TRBV28; the D is unclear. The germline CDR1 and CDR2 sequences are MDHEN and SYDVKM. The V end was cut by 5 bases, the J end by 3 bases, with 11 bases between. The CDR3 spans 13 residues. This CDR3 reads CASSPINNYEQYF. The CDR3 DNA reads TGTGCCAGCAGTCCCATTAACAACTACGAGCAGTACTTC.

The chain couples TRBV2 to TRBJ1-1, with 9 nucleotides matching TRBD1. Unmatched junction bases numbered 17, after V lost 9 bases and J lost 0 bases. The CDR3 extends over 18 amino acids. Germline assignment: CDR1 SNHLY and CDR2 FYNNEI. CDR3 residues: CASPGSVPGTGLNTEAFF. Written as DNA, the CDR3 is TGTGCCAGTCCTGGAAGCGTACCCGGGACAGGGTTGAACACTGAAGCTTTCTTT.

The J gene is TRBJ2-1, the V gene TRBV6-6; TRBD2 agrees at 10 bases. V was pared by 5 bases and J by 3 bases, with 4 bases of the junction left unmatched. The CDR3 extends over 15 amino acids. Per germline, CDR1 MNHNY and CDR2 SVGAGI (reference sequence). The DNA for the CDR3 is TGTGCCAGCAGTCTCGGGACTAGCGTCTACAATGAGCAGTTCTTC. Translated, it gives CASSLGTSVYNEQFF.

The chain uses TRBV7-9 and TRBJ2-3, with TRBD1 identical over 9 bases. This CDR3 contains 17 residues. CDR1 SEHNR and CDR2 FQNEAQ come from the germline V gene (reference sequence). Trimming cost V 0 bases and J 6 bases; bases outside gene matches: 10. CDR3 in amino acids: CASSLASGTGRTDTQYF. CDR3 nucleotide sequence: TGTGCCAGCAGCTTAGCTTCCGGGACAGGGAGGACGGATACGCAGTATTTT.

The chain joins TRBV19 to TRBJ2-3; TRBD2 matches at 7 bases. J was trimmed by 1 base and V by 3 bases; bases with no gene match: 10. In germline, CDR1 is LNHDA, CDR2 SQIVND (reference sequence). The CDR3 loop spans 17 amino acids. CDR3 region: CASSIRSGLRGTDTQYF. CDR3 coding DNA: TGTGCCAGTAGTATTCGGTCGGGACTACGGGGCACAGATACGCAGTATTTT.

This clone has only a few counts. The V gene is TRBV7-9, the J gene TRBJ2-7; 11 bases align to TRBD2. CDR3 size: 17 residues. Germline CDR1 and CDR2: SEHNR and FQNEAQ (reference sequence). Trimming removed 5 bases from V and 0 bases from J; junction bases left unmatched: 9. The CDR3 loop is CASSKRQTSGVSYEQYF. The CDR3, as DNA: TGTGCCAGCAGCAAGCGACAGACTAGCGGGGTCTCCTACGAGCAGTACTTC.